This passage covers 26 T cell receptor beta chains from one sample sequenced in a study of T cells in Graves' hyperthyroidism and ophthalmopathy. Researchers amplified the TCR beta CDR3 regions from RNA transcripts. When the TCR CDR3 underwent first-round RT-PCR, the HTBI primer set was used. A single record per CDR3 protein comes from TCRdb applying MiXCR to the multiplex PCR reads. This sample carries about 640,000 distinct CDR3 sequences, more than 20% of them seen once, and the ten largest clones take more than 30%. The material sequenced was blood. The receptors originated from a man aged 25 to 40 with Graves' ophthalmopathy.

The chain carries TRBV9 and TRBJ2-7; 9 bases align to TRBD2. The V gene's germline CDR1 is SGDLS and CDR2 YYNGEE. V lost 0 bases to trimming and J lost 2 bases; unmatched junction nucleotides: 6. The CDR3 runs 16 residues. In nucleotides, the CDR3 is TGTGCCAGCAGCGTAGTTAAGCGGGAGGCTCCCTACGAGCAGTACTTC. Amino acid sequence: CASSVVKREAPYEQYF.

This clonotype came up a few times. The chain joins TRBV7-8 to TRBJ2-7; 7 positions match TRBD1. The J segment lost 5 bases and the V segment lost 6 bases, leaving 4 bases of the junction unmatched. The CDR3 is made up of 12 amino acids. Germline CDR1 and CDR2: SGHVS and FQNEAQ. This CDR3 is CASSQQGNEQYF. DNA for the CDR3: TGTGCCAGCAGTCAACAGGGGAACGAGCAGTACTTC.

V is TRBV5-1 and J is TRBJ1-1; D is undetermined. CDR3 length: 16 amino acids. Germline V gives CDR1 SGHRS, CDR2 YFSETQ. V lost 4 bases to trimming and J lost 4 bases, with 20 bases between them. DNA for the CDR3: TGCGCCAGCAGCACCGAACCCTCGATCATGGGCACTGAAGCTTTCTTT. As protein: CASSTEPSIMGTEAFF.

The chain combines TRBV7-2 with TRBJ2-7; 8 bases are a match to TRBD2. V was pared by 5 bases and J by 3 bases, with 9 bases of the junction left unmatched. The germline V gene has CDR1 SGHTA and CDR2 FQGNSA. The CDR3 length is 15 residues. The DNA of the CDR3 is TGTGCCAGCAGCGTGAGCGCGGCGGGGGGCTACGAGCAGTACTTC. Translated: CASSVSAAGGYEQYF.

This clonotype was seen only a few times. The V call is TRBV20-1, the J call TRBJ2-1; D not certain. This CDR3 contains 12 residues. V lost 6 bases to trimming and J lost 3 bases, with 9 bases between them. Germline V CDR1 and CDR2: DFQATT, SNEGSKA (reference sequence). The CDR3 reads CSAARLYNEQFF. For the CDR3, the DNA is TGCAGTGCAGCGCGACTCTACAATGAGCAGTTCTTC.

This clonotype was observed a handful of times. The CDR3 loop is CASGLVGGEAFF. CDR3 in DNA: TGTGCTAGTGGTTTGGTTGGGGGTGAAGCTTTCTTT. V and J are TRBV12-5 and TRBJ1-1; a possible D gene is TRBD1 (5 bases). CDR1 LGHNT and CDR2 FRNRAP come from the germline V gene. The ends were cut back, 0 bases at V and 7 bases at J, with 6 bases in the middle. The CDR3 spans 12 residues.

This clonotype has just a few counts. The chain uses TRBV3-1 and TRBJ1-2, with D perhaps TRBD1 (6 bases). CDR3 length: 16 residues. Per the germline V gene, CDR1 is LGHDT and CDR2 is YNNKEL (reference sequence). Trimming took off 2 bases at V and 1 base at J, with 14 bases between the two ends. This CDR3 reads CASSQRGGDYNYGYTF. For the CDR3, the DNA is TGTGCCAGCAGCCAAAGGGGGGGGGACTATAACTATGGCTACACCTTC. The full variable domain, its missing parts supplied by reference TRBV3-1 and TRBJ1-2, is DTAVSQTPKYLVTQMGNDKSIKCEQNLGHDTMYWYKQDSKKFLKIMFSYNNKELIINETVPNRFSPKSPDKAHLNLHINSLELGDSAVYFCASSQRGGDYNYGYTFGSGTRLTVV.

The V gene is TRBV19, the J gene TRBJ2-1; possible D gene TRBD2, 5 bases. Germline assignment: CDR1 LNHDA and CDR2 SQIVND (reference sequence). The CDR3 contains 15 residues. Trimming took 6 bases from V and 4 from J, leaving 16 bases between them. CDR3 protein: CASRSPMTIYNEQFF. CDR3 in DNA: TGTGCCAGTAGATCCCCAATGACTATATACAATGAGCAGTTCTTC. The whole variable domain, remainder taken from reference TRBV19 and TRBJ2-1, is DGGITQSPKYLFRKEGQNVTLSCEQNLNHDAMYWYRQDPGQGLRLIYYSQIVNDFQKGDIAEGYSVSREKKESFPLTVTSAQKNPTAFYLCASRSPMTIYNEQFFGPGTRLTVL.

There are a few counts of this clonotype. This sequence joins TRBV7-2 and TRBJ2-1, with D tentatively TRBD1 or TRBD2 (5 bases each). The CDR3 sequence is 14 residues long. Deletions cut 5 bases from V and 6 bases from J, with 14 bases between. In germline, CDR1 is SGHTA, CDR2 FQGNSA. CDR3 sequence reads: CASSAGPGGNEQFF. CDR3 sequence (DNA): TGTGCCAGCAGCGCCGGCCCTGGGGGCAATGAGCAGTTCTTC.

V is TRBV5-1 and J is TRBJ1-6; D is uncertain. This CDR3 has 15 residues. Germline V CDR1 and CDR2: SGHRS, YFSETQ. The V end was cut by 0 bases, the J end by 2 bases, with 6 bases between. Written as DNA, the CDR3 is TGCGCCAGCAGCTTGGATGTCCCCTATAATTCACCCCTCCACTTT. This translates into CASSLDVPYNSPLHF.

This rearrangement joins TRBV10-3 to TRBJ2-3, with 8 positions matching TRBD2. V dropped 4 bases and J dropped 5; count of bases not matched to a gene: 14. The CDR3 contains 17 residues. Per the germline V gene, CDR1 is ENHRY and CDR2 is SYGVKD. CDR3 loop: CAISVGPSGGVVDTQYF. The CDR3 region has the DNA TGTGCCATCAGTGTCGGCCCCTCGGGAGGGGTCGTAGATACGCAGTATTTT.

The chain joins TRBV28 to TRBJ2-3; 7 bases line up with TRBD1. The V gene's germline CDR1 is MDHEN and CDR2 SYDVKM. V shed 5 bases, J shed 2 bases, and the junction held 4 bases outside the gene matches. The CDR3 totals 14 residues. CDR3 DNA sequence: TGTGCCAGCAGTCCACAGGGGTCCACAGATACGCAGTATTTT. Translation: CASSPQGSTDTQYF.

This clonotype was picked up many times. The chain links TRBV27 to TRBJ2-7; 8 nucleotides align to TRBD1. Germline CDR1 is MNHEY and CDR2 is SMNVEV (reference sequence). J gave up 3 bases and V 4 bases, and 5 bases lay outside the gene matches. This CDR3 is 14 amino acids long. The CDR3 region is CASSYGTGGYEQYF. The CDR3 nucleotides are TGTGCCAGCAGTTATGGGACAGGAGGCTACGAGCAGTACTTC.

This clonotype came up many times. The chain carries TRBV11-2 and TRBJ2-7; maybe TRBD2 (6 bases). CDR1 and CDR2 (germline): SGHAT, FQNNGV. The CDR3 is 16 residues long. V was shortened by 1 base and J by 4 bases, with 17 bases between the two germline ends. The CDR3: CASSLVSGSRSYEQYF. The CDR3 DNA sequence: TGTGCCAGCAGCTTAGTTTCCGGGAGCCGGTCTTACGAGCAGTACTTC.

About this clonotype: A much larger clone sits a single nucleotide away, making a read error possible. The J gene is TRBJ1-2, the V gene TRBV12-3 or TRBV12-4, with D perhaps matching TRBD1 (5 bases). This CDR3 region has 16 residues. Trimming cost V 2 bases and J 0 bases, with 13 bases left between them. CDR3 coding DNA: TGTGCCAGCAGTTTACAGGGACGGGAAGCTAACTATGGCTACACCTTC. It yields the protein CASSLQGREANYGYTF.

The V call is TRBV7-9, the J call TRBJ2-2; 7 bases align to TRBD1. Unmatched junction bases numbered 8, after V lost 6 bases and J lost 4 bases. This CDR3 has 15 amino acids. Germline CDR1 is SEHNR and CDR2 is FQNEAQ (reference sequence). CDR3 amino acids: CASRGQSTFTGELFF. CDR3 coding DNA: TGTGCCAGCAGGGGACAGTCCACCTTCACCGGGGAGCTGTTTTTT.

This clonotype was detected ten times or more. The chain employs TRBV27 and TRBJ2-7, with TRBD2 matching 10 bases. The CDR3 consists of 15 residues. V shed 6 bases, J shed 0 bases, and the junction held 5 bases outside the gene matches. The germline CDR1 and CDR2 sequences are MNHEY and SMNVEV (reference sequence). This CDR3 reads CASSSSGSSSYEQYF. The CDR3 nucleotides are TGTGCCAGCAGCTCTAGCGGGAGTAGCTCCTACGAGCAGTACTTC.

The rearrangement uses TRBV30 and TRBJ2-1; no clear D gene. V lost 5 bases to trimming and J lost 15 bases, with 14 bases between them. CDR1 and CDR2 (germline): GTSNPN, SVGIG (reference sequence). This CDR3 has 10 amino acids. For the CDR3, the DNA is TGTGCCTGGGGTGGCTCCCTGCGGTTCTTC. This translates into CAWGGSLRFF.

J is TRBJ1-3 and V is TRBV5-7; 7 nucleotides line up with TRBD1. TRBV5-7 is known as an ORF, though its function is uncertain. The CDR3 consists of 18 residues. V shed 4 bases, J shed 0 bases, and the junction held 13 bases outside the gene matches. CDR3 in amino acids: CASSPRGLGTDSGNTIYF. In DNA form, the CDR3 reads TGTGCCAGCAGCCCCAGGGGATTGGGGACAGACTCTGGAAACACCATATATTTT.

This clonotype has a single count. This chain joins TRBV12-3 or TRBV12-4 and TRBJ1-3, with a weak D call TRBD1 (5 bases). The length of the CDR3 is 16 residues. Trimming took off 2 bases at V and 0 bases at J, with 11 bases between the two ends. The CDR3 protein is CASSLTGGGSGNTIYF. The DNA for the CDR3 is TGTGCCAGCAGTTTAACAGGAGGAGGCTCTGGAAACACCATATATTTT.

On this clonotype itself: Since no conserved phenylalanine or tryptophan closes the CDR3, a read error is the likely cause. The CDR3 DNA reads as TGTGCCTGGAGTGTACAGGGCGTCCAGCCCCAGCATCTT. It is translated as CAWSVQGVQPQHL. The V call is TRBV30, the J call TRBJ1-5; D is possibly TRBD1 (6 bases). V gave up 0 bases and J gave up 7 bases, with 10 bases separating them. The CDR3 loop spans 13 amino acids. Germline lookup yields CDR1 GTSNPN and CDR2 SVGIG (reference sequence).

The chain couples TRBV29-1 to TRBJ2-7; 8 bases are shared with TRBD1. CDR1 is SQVTM and CDR2 is ANQGSEA in the germline V gene. This CDR3 is built from 13 residues. Trimming took 5 bases from V and 2 from J; bases not matched to a gene: 5. In nucleotides, the CDR3 is TGCAGCGTTAGGGGACAGGCGACCTACGAGCAGTACTTC. It yields the protein CSVRGQATYEQYF.

The sample holds a few counts of this clonotype. The chain couples TRBV4-1 to TRBJ2-1, with 10 bases that match TRBD2. The CDR3 is 17 amino acids. Germline CDR1 MGHRA, CDR2 YSYEKL. The V segment lost 3 bases and the J segment 4 bases; nucleotides outside the gene matches: 9. CDR3 bases: TGCGCCAGCAGCCACCTGACTAGCGGGTTGGAATACAATGAGCAGTTCTTC. Amino acids: CASSHLTSGLEYNEQFF.

About this clonotype: A read error is possible here, since a much larger clone lies one base away. This chain uses TRBV28 with TRBJ1-5; the match to TRBD1 covers 8 bases. The ends lost 4 bases at V and 8 bases at J; junction bases unmatched: 19. Germline CDR1 MDHEN, CDR2 SYDVKM. The CDR3 runs 18 residues. CDR3 nucleotide sequence: TGTGCCAGCAGTTGGTCTTTGGGAGACAGGGGCCCGAGCAAGCCCCAGCATTTT. Its translation: CASSWSLGDRGPSKPQHF.

The table lists this clonotype with a few counts. The V and J genes are TRBV25-1 and TRBJ2-1, with 11 positions matching TRBD2. Trimming took 1 base from V and 6 from J; bases not matched to a gene: 5. The CDR3 consists of 16 residues. Germline V CDR1 and CDR2: MGHDK, SYGVNS. The CDR3 reads CASSELPSGRPNEQFF. CDR3 coding DNA: TGTGCCAGCAGTGAATTACCTAGCGGGAGGCCCAATGAGCAGTTCTTC.

CDR3 DNA sequence: TGTGCCAGCAGTTTTCCCAGCAGGGTCAATCAGCCCCAGCATTTT. Its protein is CASSFPSRVNQPQHF. The chain links TRBV28 to TRBJ1-5; D may be TRBD1 (5 bases). The CDR3 is made up of 15 amino acids. Trimming took 3 bases from V and 3 from J, leaving 12 bases between them. The germline V gene encodes CDR1 MDHEN and CDR2 SYDVKM.